This is a list of T cell receptor beta chains from one sample in a study of blood T cell repertoires in COVID-19. Sequenced by immunoSEQ multiplex PCR; TCRdb stores in-frame clones only, minus some. Found here are 95,000 or so clones, roughly nine tenths of them singletons; the top ten hold 3% to 4%. Sequences were obtained from peripheral blood. The receptors derive from a woman in her seventies with acute or convalescent COVID-19. Each CDR3 is given without its conserved first and last residue. The D gene is left open where the match is weak.

J: TRBJ2-2; D: -; V: TRBV19; CDR3: ASSIVSNTGELF
J: TRBJ1-5; D: -; V: TRBV18; CDR3: ASSPEQGNQPQH
J: TRBJ2-2; D: -; V: TRBV19; CDR3: ASSRRSPGTGELF
J: TRBJ1-6; D: TRBD1; V: TRBV7-9; CDR3: ASSSQGPSYNSPLH
J: TRBJ2-1; D: -; V: TRBV29-1; CDR3: SVRGYNEQF
J: TRBJ1-1; D: TRBD1; V: TRBV18; CDR3: ASSPSGTGLTEAF
J: TRBJ1-5; D: -; V: TRBV5-6; CDR3: ASSLWTARGAQH
J: TRBJ2-1; D: TRBD2; V: TRBV7-9; CDR3: ASRDTSGRSPHNEQF
J: TRBJ1-5; D: TRBD1; V: TRBV6-2/TRBV6-3; CDR3: ASSYRTGSNQPQH
J: TRBJ1-3; D: -; V: TRBV6-1; CDR3: ASSAGMGNSGNTIY
J: TRBJ1-1; D: -; V: TRBV19; CDR3: ASSMWNRPNTEAF
J: TRBJ2-1; D: TRBD2; V: TRBV14; CDR3: ASSLTSGVVSEQF
J: TRBJ1-2; D: TRBD1; V: TRBV5-1; CDR3: ASSVGTGGHGYT
J: TRBJ1-1; D: -; V: TRBV15; CDR3: ATSRDKLRFGRGTEAF
J: TRBJ1-1; D: -; V: TRBV18; CDR3: ASSPLSGDYSEAF
J: TRBJ2-5; D: -; V: TRBV19; CDR3: ATALQGRETQY
J: TRBJ2-6; D: -; V: TRBV3-1/TRBV3-2; CDR3: ASSQGVGPGANVLT
J: TRBJ1-6; D: -; V: TRBV19; CDR3: ASSIGLSYNSPLH
J: TRBJ1-2; D: -; V: TRBV5-1; CDR3: ASSFPPGGGVNGYT
J: TRBJ1-2; D: TRBD1; V: TRBV25-1; CDR3: ASSITGTGVYGYT
J: TRBJ1-1; D: TRBD1; V: TRBV4-2; CDR3: ASSQDLSNRGTEAF
J: TRBJ2-1; D: TRBD2; V: TRBV4-2; CDR3: ASSQVSGKGYNEQF
J: TRBJ2-6; D: -; V: TRBV15; CDR3: ATSSLGQISGANVLT
J: TRBJ1-1; D: TRBD1; V: TRBV5-1; CDR3: ASSLTGQGDTEAF
J: TRBJ2-2; D: -; V: TRBV19; CDR3: ASSIMVRVLGELF
J: TRBJ2-7; D: -; V: TRBV27; CDR3: ASSLGPTNYEQY
J: TRBJ2-1; D: TRBD2; V: TRBV29-1; CDR3: SVEATAGAYNEQF
J: TRBJ2-5; D: TRBD2; V: TRBV28; CDR3: ASSFWEITAGGVPETQY
J: TRBJ1-5; D: TRBD1; V: TRBV28; CDR3: ASSPDRGLYSNQPQH
J: TRBJ1-2; D: TRBD1; V: TRBV18; CDR3: ASSGQGSYGYT
J: TRBJ2-5; D: -; V: TRBV2; CDR3: ASSERPQRETQY
J: TRBJ1-2; D: TRBD1; V: TRBV10-2; CDR3: ASSQTGVFGYT
J: TRBJ2-5; D: -; V: TRBV7-9; CDR3: ASSGSGTRFQETQY
J: TRBJ2-3; D: -; V: TRBV18; CDR3: ASSPGLLGDTQY
J: TRBJ1-1; D: TRBD1; V: TRBV28; CDR3: ASIFRGVGTEAF
J: TRBJ2-1; D: TRBD1; V: TRBV6-6; CDR3: ASIQTGTGTDEQF
J: TRBJ1-3; D: -; V: TRBV5-1; CDR3: ASSPTGQSNTIY
J: TRBJ1-3; D: TRBD1; V: TRBV19; CDR3: ASRTGAFSSGNTIY
J: TRBJ2-5; D: -; V: TRBV27; CDR3: ASSPLRGIQETQY
J: TRBJ1-2; D: -; V: TRBV2; CDR3: ASSHRATANYGYT